This TCR beta chain was captured in a study of tumour-infiltrating T cells in Burkitt lymphoma. In the study overall: Overall and progression-free survival were predicted by productive clonality.

CDR1 MNHEY and CDR2 SVGAGI come from the germline V gene. Trimming pared 6 bases from V and 3 bases from J, leaving 10 bases between. There are 13 residues in the CDR3. Assay used: immunoSEQ multiplex PCR; TCRdb lists only in-frame clones, some missing. The sample shows approximately 1,400 clones, approximately 93% of them seen only once. This chain links TRBV6-5 with TRBJ2-3; no reliable D call. The specimen was tumor tissue. The source of this sequence is a human donor with diffuse large B-cell lymphoma. The CDR3 nucleotides are TGTGCCAGCAGATACGACCGAACAGATACGCAGTATTTT. Translation gives CASRYDRTDTQYF.